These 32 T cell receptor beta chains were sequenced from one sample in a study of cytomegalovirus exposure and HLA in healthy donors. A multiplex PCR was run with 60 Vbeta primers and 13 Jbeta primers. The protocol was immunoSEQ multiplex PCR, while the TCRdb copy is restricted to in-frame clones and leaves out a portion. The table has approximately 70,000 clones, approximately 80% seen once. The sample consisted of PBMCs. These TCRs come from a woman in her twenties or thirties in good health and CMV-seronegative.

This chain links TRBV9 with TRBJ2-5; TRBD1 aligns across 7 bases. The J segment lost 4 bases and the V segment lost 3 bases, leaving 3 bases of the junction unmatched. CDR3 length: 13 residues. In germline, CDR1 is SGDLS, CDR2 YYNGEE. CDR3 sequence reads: CASSGRQGETQYF. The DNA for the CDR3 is TGTGCCAGCAGCGGCCGACAGGGAGAGACCCAGTACTTC.

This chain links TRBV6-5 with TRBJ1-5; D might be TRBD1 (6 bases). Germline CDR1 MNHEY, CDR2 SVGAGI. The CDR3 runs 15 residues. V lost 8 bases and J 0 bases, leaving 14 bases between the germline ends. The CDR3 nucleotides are TGTGCCAGCTACAGGGAAACTTATAGCAATCAGCCCCAGCATTTT. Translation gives CASYRETYSNQPQHF.

The CDR3 bases are TGTGCCTGGAACCGACAGGGTTTGAGTGAGCAGTTCTTC. This gives the protein CAWNRQGLSEQFF. The rearrangement joins TRBV30 to TRBJ2-1; 7 positions agree with TRBD1. The J segment lost 9 bases and the V segment lost 4 bases, leaving 9 bases of the junction unmatched. The CDR3 runs 13 residues. The germline V gene has CDR1 GTSNPN and CDR2 SVGIG (reference sequence).

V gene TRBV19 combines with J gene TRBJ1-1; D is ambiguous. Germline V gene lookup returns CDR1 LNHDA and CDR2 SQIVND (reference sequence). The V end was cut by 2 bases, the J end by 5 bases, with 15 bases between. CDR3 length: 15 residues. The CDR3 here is CASSIRDEGRTEAFF. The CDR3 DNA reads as TGTGCCAGTAGTATAAGGGATGAGGGTAGGACTGAAGCTTTCTTT. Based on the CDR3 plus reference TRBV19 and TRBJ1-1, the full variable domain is DGGITQSPKYLFRKEGQNVTLSCEQNLNHDAMYWYRQDPGQGLRLIYYSQIVNDFQKGDIAEGYSVSREKKESFPLTVTSAQKNPTAFYLCASSIRDEGRTEAFFGQGTRLTVV.

As DNA, the CDR3 is TGTGCCAGCAGTTTGGGGGGGACAGGTCCACAAGATACGCAGTATTTT. Translated: CASSLGGTGPQDTQYF. The V call is TRBV28, the J call TRBJ2-3; D possibly corresponds to TRBD1 (8 bases). This CDR3 comprises 16 residues. Trimming left V 3 bases short and J 5 bases short, with 18 bases between. Germline assignment: CDR1 MDHEN and CDR2 SYDVKM.

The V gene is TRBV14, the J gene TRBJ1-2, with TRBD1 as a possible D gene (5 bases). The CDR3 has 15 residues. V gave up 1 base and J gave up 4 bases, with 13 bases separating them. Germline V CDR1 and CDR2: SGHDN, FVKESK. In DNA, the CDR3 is TGTGCCAGCAGCCAAGGTGTGGGCAGGGCCTATGGCTACACCTTC. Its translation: CASSQGVGRAYGYTF.

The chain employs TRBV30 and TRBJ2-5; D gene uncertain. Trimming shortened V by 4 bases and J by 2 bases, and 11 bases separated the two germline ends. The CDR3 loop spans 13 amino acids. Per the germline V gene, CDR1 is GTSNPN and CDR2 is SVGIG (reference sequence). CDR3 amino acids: CAWTRGVQETQYF. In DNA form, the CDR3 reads TGTGCCTGGACCCGTGGAGTGCAAGAGACCCAGTACTTC.

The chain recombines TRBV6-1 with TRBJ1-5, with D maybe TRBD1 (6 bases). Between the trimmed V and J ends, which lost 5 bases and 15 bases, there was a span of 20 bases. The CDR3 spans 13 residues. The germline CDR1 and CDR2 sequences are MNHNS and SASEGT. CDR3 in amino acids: CASSNWTVRDWHF. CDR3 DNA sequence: TGTGCCAGCAGTAACTGGACAGTCCGGGATTGGCATTTT.

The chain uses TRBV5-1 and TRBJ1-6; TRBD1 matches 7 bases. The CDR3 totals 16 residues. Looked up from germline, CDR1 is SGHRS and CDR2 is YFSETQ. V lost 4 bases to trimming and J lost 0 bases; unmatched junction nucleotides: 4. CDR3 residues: CASSPRDSSYNSPLHF. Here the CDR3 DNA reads TGCGCCAGCAGCCCCCGGGACAGCTCCTATAATTCACCCCTCCACTTT.

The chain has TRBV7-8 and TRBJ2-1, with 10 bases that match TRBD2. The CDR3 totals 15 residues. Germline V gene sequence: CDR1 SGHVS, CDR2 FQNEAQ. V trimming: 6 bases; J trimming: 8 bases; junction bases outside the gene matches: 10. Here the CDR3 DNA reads TGTGCCAGCAGGCACCTCAGCGGGGGGGCCTATGAGCAGTTCTTC. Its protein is CASRHLSGGAYEQFF.

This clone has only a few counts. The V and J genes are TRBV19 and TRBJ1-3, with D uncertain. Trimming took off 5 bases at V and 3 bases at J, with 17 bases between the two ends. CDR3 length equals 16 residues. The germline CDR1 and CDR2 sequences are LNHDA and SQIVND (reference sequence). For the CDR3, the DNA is TGTGCCAGTAGTCCGGCCTGGGGAGGAGGTGGAAACACCATATATTTT. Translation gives CASSPAWGGGGNTIYF.

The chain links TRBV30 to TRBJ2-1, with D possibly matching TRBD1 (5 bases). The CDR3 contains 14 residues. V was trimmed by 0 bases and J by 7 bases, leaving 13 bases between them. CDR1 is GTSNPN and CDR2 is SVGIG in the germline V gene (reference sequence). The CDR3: CAWSVYGAWNEQFF. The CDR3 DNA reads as TGTGCCTGGAGTGTATATGGGGCATGGAATGAGCAGTTCTTC.

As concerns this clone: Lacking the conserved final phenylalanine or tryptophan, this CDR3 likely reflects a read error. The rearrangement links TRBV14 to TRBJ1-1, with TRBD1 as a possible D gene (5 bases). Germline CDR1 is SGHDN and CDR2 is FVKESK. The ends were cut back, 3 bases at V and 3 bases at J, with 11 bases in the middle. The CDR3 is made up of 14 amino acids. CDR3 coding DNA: TGTGCCAGCAGCCAGGCGGGGGTGTACACTGAAGCTTTCCTT. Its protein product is CASSQAGVYTEAFL.

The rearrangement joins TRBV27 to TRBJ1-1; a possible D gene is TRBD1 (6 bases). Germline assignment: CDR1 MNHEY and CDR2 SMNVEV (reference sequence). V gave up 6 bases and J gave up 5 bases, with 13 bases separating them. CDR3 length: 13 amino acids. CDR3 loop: CASRPQGFTEAFF. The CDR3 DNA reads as TGTGCCAGCAGACCACAGGGATTTACTGAAGCTTTCTTT.

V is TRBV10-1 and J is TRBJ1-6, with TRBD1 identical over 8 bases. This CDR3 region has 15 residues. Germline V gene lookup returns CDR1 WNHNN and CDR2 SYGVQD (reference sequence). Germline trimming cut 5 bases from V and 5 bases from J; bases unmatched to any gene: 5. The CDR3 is CASSPDRADNSPLHF. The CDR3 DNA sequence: TGCGCCAGCAGTCCGGACAGGGCGGATAATTCACCCCTCCACTTT.

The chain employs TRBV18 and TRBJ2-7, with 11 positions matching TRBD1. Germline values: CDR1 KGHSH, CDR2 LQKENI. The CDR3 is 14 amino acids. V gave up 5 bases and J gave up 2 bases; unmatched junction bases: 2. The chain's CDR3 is CASSAGQGAYEQYF. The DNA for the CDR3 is TGTGCCAGCTCAGCGGGACAGGGGGCCTACGAGCAGTACTTC.

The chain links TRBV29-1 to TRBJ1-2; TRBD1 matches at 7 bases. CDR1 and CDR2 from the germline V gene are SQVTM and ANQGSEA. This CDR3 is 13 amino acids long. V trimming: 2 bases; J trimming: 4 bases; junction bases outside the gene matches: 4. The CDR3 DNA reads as TGCAGCGTTGAAAAACAGGGGCCCTATGGCTACACCTTC. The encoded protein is CSVEKQGPYGYTF.

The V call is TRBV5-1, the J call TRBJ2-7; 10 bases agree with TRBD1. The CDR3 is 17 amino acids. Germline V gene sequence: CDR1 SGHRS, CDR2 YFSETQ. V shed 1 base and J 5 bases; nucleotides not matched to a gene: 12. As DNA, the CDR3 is TGCGCCAGCAGCTTGTCGATAGGGGGTGACAGGGGGCACGAGCAGTACTTC. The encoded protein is CASSLSIGGDRGHEQYF.

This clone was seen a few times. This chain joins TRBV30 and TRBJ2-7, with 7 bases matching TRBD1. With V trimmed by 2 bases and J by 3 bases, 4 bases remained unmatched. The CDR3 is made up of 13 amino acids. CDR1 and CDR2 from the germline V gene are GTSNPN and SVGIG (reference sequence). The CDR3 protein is CAWSPGQVYEQYF. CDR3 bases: TGTGCCTGGAGTCCTGGACAGGTCTACGAGCAGTACTTC.

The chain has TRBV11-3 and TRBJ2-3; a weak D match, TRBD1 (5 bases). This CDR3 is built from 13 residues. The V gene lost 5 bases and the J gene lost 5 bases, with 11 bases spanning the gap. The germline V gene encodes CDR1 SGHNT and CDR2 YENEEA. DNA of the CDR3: TGTGCCAGCAGCGGGGCGGCTGAAGATACGCAGTATTTT. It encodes CASSGAAEDTQYF.

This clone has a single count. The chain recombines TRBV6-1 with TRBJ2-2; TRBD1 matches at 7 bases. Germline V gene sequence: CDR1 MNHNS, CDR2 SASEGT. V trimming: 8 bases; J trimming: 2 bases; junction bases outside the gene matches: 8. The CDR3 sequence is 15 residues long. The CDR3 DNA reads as TGTGCCAGCCACCGGGACAGCCATAACACCGGGGAGCTGTTTTTT. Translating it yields CASHRDSHNTGELFF.

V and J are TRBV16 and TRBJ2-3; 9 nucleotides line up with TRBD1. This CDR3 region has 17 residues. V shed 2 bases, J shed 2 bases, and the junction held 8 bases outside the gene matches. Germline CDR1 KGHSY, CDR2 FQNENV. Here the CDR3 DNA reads TGTGCCAGCAGCCAAGCAGGGACAGGGCCCCTCACAGATACGCAGTATTTT. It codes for CASSQAGTGPLTDTQYF.

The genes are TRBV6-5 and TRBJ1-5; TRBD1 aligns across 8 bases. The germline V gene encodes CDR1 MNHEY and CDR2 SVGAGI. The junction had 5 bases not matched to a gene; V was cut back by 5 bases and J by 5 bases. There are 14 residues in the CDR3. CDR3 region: CASSLTGGYQPQHF. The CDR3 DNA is TGTGCCAGCAGTCTCACAGGGGGTTATCAGCCCCAGCATTTT.

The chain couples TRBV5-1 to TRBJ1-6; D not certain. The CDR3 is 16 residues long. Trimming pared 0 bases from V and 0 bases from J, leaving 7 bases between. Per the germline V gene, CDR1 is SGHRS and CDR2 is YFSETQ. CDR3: CASSLDGSSYNSPLHF. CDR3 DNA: TGCGCCAGCAGCTTGGACGGGAGCTCCTATAATTCACCCCTCCACTTT.

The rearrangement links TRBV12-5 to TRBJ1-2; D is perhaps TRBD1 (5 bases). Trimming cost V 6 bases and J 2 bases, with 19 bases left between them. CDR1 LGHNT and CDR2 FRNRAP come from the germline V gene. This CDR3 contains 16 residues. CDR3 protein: CASGGSGGDQNYGYTF. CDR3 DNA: TGTGCTAGTGGAGGCTCGGGGGGGGACCAAAACTATGGCTACACCTTC.

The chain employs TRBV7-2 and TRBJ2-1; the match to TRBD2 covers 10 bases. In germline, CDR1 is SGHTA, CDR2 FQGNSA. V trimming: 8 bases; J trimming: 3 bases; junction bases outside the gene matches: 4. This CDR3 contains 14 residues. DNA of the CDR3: TGTGCCAGCCATACTAGCGGGGTCTACAATGAGCAGTTCTTC. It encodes CASHTSGVYNEQFF.

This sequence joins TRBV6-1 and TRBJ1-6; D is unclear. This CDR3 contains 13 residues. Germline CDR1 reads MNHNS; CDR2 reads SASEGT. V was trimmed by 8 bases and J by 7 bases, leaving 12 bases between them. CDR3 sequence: CASLEVVNSPLHF. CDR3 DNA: TGTGCCAGCCTTGAAGTAGTCAATTCACCCCTCCACTTT.

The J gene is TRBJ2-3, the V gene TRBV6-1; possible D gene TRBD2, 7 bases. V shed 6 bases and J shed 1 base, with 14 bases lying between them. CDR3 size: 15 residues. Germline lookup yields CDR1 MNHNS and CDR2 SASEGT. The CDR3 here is CASRSRGAGTDTQYF. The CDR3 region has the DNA TGTGCCAGCAGATCCCGGGGGGCCGGCACAGATACGCAGTATTTT.

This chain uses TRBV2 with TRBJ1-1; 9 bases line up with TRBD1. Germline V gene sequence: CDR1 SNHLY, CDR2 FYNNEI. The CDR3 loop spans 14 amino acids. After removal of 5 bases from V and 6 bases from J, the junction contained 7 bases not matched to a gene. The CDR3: CASSMTGGGSEAFF. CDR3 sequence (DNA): TGTGCCAGCAGTATGACAGGGGGAGGATCTGAAGCTTTCTTT.

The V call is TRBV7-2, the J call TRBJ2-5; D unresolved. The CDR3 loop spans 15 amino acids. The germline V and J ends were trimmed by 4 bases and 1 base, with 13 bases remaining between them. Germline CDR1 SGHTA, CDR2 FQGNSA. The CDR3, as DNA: TGTGCCAGCAGCTCCCTATCTAGATTCCAAGAGACCCAGTACTTC. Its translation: CASSSLSRFQETQYF.

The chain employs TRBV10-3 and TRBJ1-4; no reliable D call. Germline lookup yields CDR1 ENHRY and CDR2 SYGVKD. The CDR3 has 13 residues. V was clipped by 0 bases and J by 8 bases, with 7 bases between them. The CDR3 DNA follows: TGTGCCATCAGTGAGTCAGAGGTGGAAAAACTGTTTTTT. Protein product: CAISESEVEKLFF.

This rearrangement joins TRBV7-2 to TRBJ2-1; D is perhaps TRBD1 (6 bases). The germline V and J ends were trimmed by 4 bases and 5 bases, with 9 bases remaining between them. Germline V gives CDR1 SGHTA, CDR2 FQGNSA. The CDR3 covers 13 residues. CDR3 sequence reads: CASSSPGDNEQFF. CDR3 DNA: TGTGCCAGCAGCTCCCCAGGGGACAATGAGCAGTTCTTC.